This is a list of T cell receptor beta chains from one sample in a study of blood T cell repertoires in COVID-19. Only in-frame clones appear in the TCRdb table, and some are missing; sequencing was by immunoSEQ multiplex PCR. The table lists roughly 160,000 clones, around nine tenths of them singletons, with roughly 2% in the top ten. The sequencing sample was made of peripheral blood. These receptors came from a man aged 45-60 years who had recovered from COVID-19. Each CDR3 is given with its conserved first and last residue. The D gene is left open where the match is weak. Only part of the rows carry a size: once, few, many, or a class if the clone is expanded.

j_call v_call clone_size d_call cdr3_aa cdr3_nt
TRBJ1-2 TRBV19 - TRBD1 CASSTTGTGEHYGYTF TGTGCCAGTAGTACCACCGGGACAGGGGAGCACTATGGCTACACCTTC
TRBJ1-1 TRBV20-1 - - CSASAGAVNTEAFF TGCAGTGCTAGTGCTGGGGCGGTGAACACTGAAGCTTTCTTT
TRBJ2-7 TRBV7-9 - - CASSAQADYEQYF TGTGCCAGCAGCGCTCAGGCAGACTACGAGCAGTACTTC
TRBJ2-7 TRBV28 - - CASSLHATYEQYF TGTGCCAGCAGTTTACACGCGACCTACGAGCAGTACTTC
TRBJ1-2 TRBV9 - TRBD1 CASSVGDRAYGYTF TGTGCCAGCAGCGTAGGGGACAGGGCCTATGGCTACACCTTC
TRBJ1-1 TRBV28 - - CASSSARGQNTEAFF TGTGCCAGCAGTTCCGCCAGGGGCCAGAACACTGAAGCTTTCTTT
TRBJ1-5 TRBV28 once TRBD1 CASSPGQGRQPQHF TGTGCCAGCAGTCCCGGACAGGGTCGCCAGCCCCAGCATTTT
TRBJ2-3 TRBV28 - - CASSFLRAEHTDTQYF TGTGCCAGCAGTTTTTTGAGGGCAGAACACACAGATACGCAGTATTTT
TRBJ2-7 TRBV10-2 - TRBD2 CASRGLAGGYEQYF TGCGCCAGCAGAGGACTAGCGGGAGGCTACGAGCAGTACTTC
TRBJ1-4 TRBV2 - - CASSEAGGDEKLFF TGTGCCAGCAGTGAAGCAGGGGGGGATGAAAAACTGTTTTTT
TRBJ1-5 TRBV2 - - CASNTIPGVQPQHF TGTGCCAGCAATACCATACCAGGGGTTCAGCCCCAGCATTTT
TRBJ2-3 TRBV7-8 - - CASSFKVLTGTSTDTQYF TGTGCCAGCAGCTTCAAAGTGTTAACAGGCACCAGCACAGATACGCAGTATTTT
TRBJ2-5 TRBV5-4 - TRBD2 CASSASGTSGQETQYF TGTGCCAGCAGCGCTTCCGGGACTAGCGGCCAAGAGACCCAGTACTTC
TRBJ1-2 TRBV19 - TRBD1 CASKDRGPGYTF TGTGCCAGTAAGGACAGGGGGCCTGGCTACACCTTC
TRBJ2-7 TRBV6-5 - - CATESIAYEQYF TGTGCCACCGAGTCTATAGCGTACGAGCAGTACTTC
TRBJ2-3 TRBV29-1 - - CSVGGRTDTQYF TGCAGCGTTGGCGGAAGGACAGATACGCAGTATTTT
TRBJ2-2 TRBV7-8 - TRBD2 CASPNAGTSGRVNTGELFF TGTGCCAGCCCGAATGCCGGGACTAGCGGGAGGGTGAACACCGGGGAGCTGTTTTTT
TRBJ2-5 TRBV9 - - CASSVGRGQETQYF TGTGCCAGCAGCGTAGGGAGGGGACAAGAGACCCAGTACTTC
TRBJ2-1 TRBV27 - TRBD2 CASSLTTGGYNEQFF TGTGCCAGCAGTTTAACAACGGGGGGGTACAATGAGCAGTTCTTC
TRBJ2-7 TRBV4-3 - - CASSQERRDYEQYF TGCGCCAGCAGCCAAGAAAGGAGGGACTACGAGCAGTACTTC
TRBJ2-1 TRBV7-6 - - CASSLEPGGPHNEQFF TGTGCCAGCAGCTTAGAGCCGGGGGGCCCTCACAATGAGCAGTTCTTC
TRBJ1-4 TRBV27 - - CASSLFGAPNEKLFF TGTGCCAGCAGTTTATTTGGAGCCCCGAATGAAAAACTGTTTTTT
TRBJ2-2 TRBV7-2 - TRBD1 CASSLARGRMRNTGELFF TGTGCCAGCAGCTTAGCGAGGGGGCGAATGAGGAACACCGGGGAGCTGTTTTTT
TRBJ1-2 TRBV5-4 - TRBD1 CASTSDRVGLNYGYTF TGTGCCAGCACCTCTGACAGGGTTGGGCTAAACTATGGCTACACCTTC
TRBJ1-2 TRBV6-5 - - CASRRGSGNYGYTF TGTGCCAGCAGGCGGGGTTCGGGTAACTATGGCTACACCTTC
TRBJ1-1 TRBV28 - - CASSASLEAFF TGTGCCAGCAGTGCCAGTCTTGAAGCTTTCTTT